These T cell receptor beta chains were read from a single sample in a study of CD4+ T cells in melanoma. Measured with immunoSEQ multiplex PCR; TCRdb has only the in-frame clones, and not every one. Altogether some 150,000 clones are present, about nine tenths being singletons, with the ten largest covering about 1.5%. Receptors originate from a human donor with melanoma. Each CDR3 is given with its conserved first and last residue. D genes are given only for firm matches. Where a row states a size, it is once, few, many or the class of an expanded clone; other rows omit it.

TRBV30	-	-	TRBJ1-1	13	TGTGCCTGGAGGCAATCGGGGGGCACTGAAGCTTTCTTT	CAWRQSGGTEAFF
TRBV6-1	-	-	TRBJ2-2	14	TGTGCCAGCAGTGAAGCAGGGCGCACCGGGGAGCTGTTTTTT	CASSEAGRTGELFF
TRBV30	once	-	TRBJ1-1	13	TGTGCCTGGAGTGATAGTCCGAACACTGAAGCTTTCTTT	CAWSDSPNTEAFF
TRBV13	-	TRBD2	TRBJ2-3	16	TGTGCCAGCAGCTGGACCCTAGCGGGGGGGCGAGATACGCAGTATTTT	CASSWTLAGGRDTQYF
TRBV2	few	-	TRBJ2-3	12	TGTGCCAGCGGGCTAGCCCCAGATACGCAGTATTTT	CASGLAPDTQYF
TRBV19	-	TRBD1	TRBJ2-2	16	TGTGCCAGTAGTATAGAAACAGGGGGCGGGACCGGGGAGCTGTTTTTT	CASSIETGGGTGELFF
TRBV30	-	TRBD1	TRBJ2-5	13	TGTGCCTGGAACGGACAGGGGGCAGAGACCCAGTACTTC	CAWNGQGAETQYF
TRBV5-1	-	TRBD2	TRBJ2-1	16	TGCGCCAGCAGCTCGGGAATTAGCGGGGGGCAAAATGAGCAGTTCTTC	CASSSGISGGQNEQFF
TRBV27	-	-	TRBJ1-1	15	TGTGCCAGCACCCCCCGCAGTGCACTGAACACTGAAGCTTTCTTT	CASTPRSALNTEAFF
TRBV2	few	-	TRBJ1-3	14	TGTGCCAGCAGGGGCGCTGGGTCTGGAAACACCATATATTTT	CASRGAGSGNTIYF
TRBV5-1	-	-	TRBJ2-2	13	TGCGCCAGCAGCTTGGCCTCCAGCCGGGAGCTGTTTTTT	CASSLASSRELFF
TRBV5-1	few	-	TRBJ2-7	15	TGCGCCAGCGGGTCGGGGCTGGGGAATCCCTACGAGCAGTACTTC	CASGSGLGNPYEQYF
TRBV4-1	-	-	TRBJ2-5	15	TGCGCCAGCAGCCAAGGACATGGGGGGCAAGAGACCCAGTACTTC	CASSQGHGGQETQYF
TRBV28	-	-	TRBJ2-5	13	TGTGCCAGCAGTTCCCCACACCCAGGGACCCAGTACTTC	CASSSPHPGTQYF
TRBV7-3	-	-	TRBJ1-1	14	TGTGCCAGCAAATCCGGGGCGACTAACACTGAAGCTTTCTTT	CASKSGATNTEAFF
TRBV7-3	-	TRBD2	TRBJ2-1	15	TGTGCCAGCAGCTTGGGTAGCGGGGACTACAATGAGCAGTTCTTC	CASSLGSGDYNEQFF
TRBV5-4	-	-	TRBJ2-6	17	TGTGCCAGCAGCTTGGGAGGGTACTCTCCTGGGGCCAACGTCCTGACTTTC	CASSLGGYSPGANVLTF
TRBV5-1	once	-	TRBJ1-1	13	TGCGCCAGCAGCGTACAACAGAACACTGAAGCTTTCTTT	CASSVQQNTEAFF
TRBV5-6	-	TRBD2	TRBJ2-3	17	TGTGCCAGCAGCTTGACTAGCGGGGGGGCTGGCACAGATACGCAGTATTTT	CASSLTSGGAGTDTQYF
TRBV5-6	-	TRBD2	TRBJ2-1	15	TGTGCCAGCAGCTTGGGAGCGGGGGCCCGCTATGAGCAGTTCTTC	CASSLGAGARYEQFF
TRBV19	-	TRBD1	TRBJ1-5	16	TGTGCCAGTAGTAGACAGGGGGATTATAGCAATCAGCCCCAGCATTTT	CASSRQGDYSNQPQHF
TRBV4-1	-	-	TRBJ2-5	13	TGCGCCAGCAGCCAACCCGGGGGAGAGACCCAGTACTTC	CASSQPGGETQYF
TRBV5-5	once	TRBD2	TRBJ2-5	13	TGTGCCGGCGCTAGCGGGGGGTCGGAGACCCAGTACTTC	CAGASGGSETQYF
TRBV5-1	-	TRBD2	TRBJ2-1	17	TGCGCCAGCAGCATTAAATCGACTAGCGGGGTGTTGGATGAGCAGTTCTTC	CASSIKSTSGVLDEQFF
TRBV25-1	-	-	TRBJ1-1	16	TGTGCCAGCAGTGAATCAGCGGGCAGGGGCAACACTGAAGCTTTCTTT	CASSESAGRGNTEAFF
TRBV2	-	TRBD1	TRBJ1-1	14	TGTGCCAGCAGAAGAGACAGGGGGAAAGAAGAAGCTTTCTTT	CASRRDRGKEEAFF
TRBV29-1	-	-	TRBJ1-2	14	TGCAGCGCTCCCAAGACGGACTGGGGGTTAGGCTACACCTTC	CSAPKTDWGLGYTF
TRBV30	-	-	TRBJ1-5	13	TGTGCCTGGAGTCAGGACAGCAATCAGCCCCAGCATTTT	CAWSQDSNQPQHF
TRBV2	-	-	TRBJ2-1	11	TGTGCCAGCAGTGATCTCAATGAGCAGTTCTTC	CASSDLNEQFF
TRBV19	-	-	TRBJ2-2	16	TGTGCCAAACACCCCCCCCCACTTGGGTGCACCGGGGAGCTGTTTTTT	CAKHPPPLGCTGELFF
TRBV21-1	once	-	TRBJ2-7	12	TGTGCCAGCCCGGGTCCCCCCTACGAGCAGTACTTC	CASPGPPYEQYF
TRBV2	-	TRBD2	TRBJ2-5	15	TGTGCCAGCAGTCTACTAGCGGGGGACCAAGAGACCCAGTACTTC	CASSLLAGDQETQYF
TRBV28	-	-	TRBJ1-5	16	TGTGCCAGCATCGAGGGGCCCGGGCTCGGAAATCAGCCCCAGCATTTT	CASIEGPGLGNQPQHF
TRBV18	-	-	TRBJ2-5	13	TGTGCCAGCTCACGACTAGAGAGGGAGACCCAGTACTTC	CASSRLERETQYF
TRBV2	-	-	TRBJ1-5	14	TGTGCCAGCACCCCCGACGGGCCTGGGCAGCCCCAGCATTTT	CASTPDGPGQPQHF
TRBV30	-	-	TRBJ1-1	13	TGTGCCTGGGAGGGGCTGGGGGGGCGTGAAGCTTTCTTT	CAWEGLGGREAFF
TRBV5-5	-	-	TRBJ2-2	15	TGTGCCAGCAGCTTGTGGCGGGACCCCACCGGGGAGCTGTTTTTT	CASSLWRDPTGELFF
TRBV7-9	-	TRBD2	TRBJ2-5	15	TGTGCCAGCAGCTTATCCCGGGGGGGCCGAGAGACCCAGTACTTC	CASSLSRGGRETQYF
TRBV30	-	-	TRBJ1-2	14	TGTGCCTGGAGTGTACCAGGGGCCCACTATGGCTACACCTTC	CAWSVPGAHYGYTF
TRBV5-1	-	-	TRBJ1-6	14	TGCGCCAGCAGCTTAGGCAGCGAGTCGTCACCCCTCCACTTT	CASSLGSESSPLHF
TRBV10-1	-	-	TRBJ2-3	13	TGCGCCAGTCGAGACTCTCAAGCAGATACGCAGTATTTT	CASRDSQADTQYF